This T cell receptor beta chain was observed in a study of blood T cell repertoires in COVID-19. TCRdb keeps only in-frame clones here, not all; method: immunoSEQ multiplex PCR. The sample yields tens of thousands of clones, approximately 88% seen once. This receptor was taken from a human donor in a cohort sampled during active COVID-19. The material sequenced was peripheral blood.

CDR3: CASSQRGHQTYGYTF. CDR3 DNA sequence: TGTGCCAGCAGCCAAAGGGGACACCAGACCTATGGCTACACCTTC. The rearrangement links TRBV6-2 or TRBV6-3 to TRBJ1-2, with D maybe TRBD1 (6 bases). The V gene lost 6 bases and the J gene lost 4 bases, with 18 bases spanning the gap. This CDR3 spans 15 amino acids. Germline loops: CDR1 MNHEY, CDR2 SVGEGT.